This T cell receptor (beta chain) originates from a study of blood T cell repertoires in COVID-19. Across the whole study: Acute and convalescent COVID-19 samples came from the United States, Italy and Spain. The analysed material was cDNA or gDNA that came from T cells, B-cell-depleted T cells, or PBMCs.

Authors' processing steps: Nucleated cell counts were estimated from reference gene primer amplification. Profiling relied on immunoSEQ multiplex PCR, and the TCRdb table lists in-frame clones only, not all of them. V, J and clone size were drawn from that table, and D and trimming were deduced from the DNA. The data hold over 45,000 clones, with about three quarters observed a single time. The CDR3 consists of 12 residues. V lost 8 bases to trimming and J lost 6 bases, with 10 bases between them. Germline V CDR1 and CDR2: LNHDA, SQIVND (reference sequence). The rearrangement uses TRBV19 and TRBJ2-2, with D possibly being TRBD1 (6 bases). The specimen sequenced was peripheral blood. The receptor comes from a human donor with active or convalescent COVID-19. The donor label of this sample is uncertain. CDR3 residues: CASGSGAGELFF. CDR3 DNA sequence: TGTGCCAGTGGATCAGGGGCCGGGGAGCTGTTTTTT.